What follows is one TCR beta chain and its context. This record comes from a study of cytomegalovirus exposure and HLA in healthy donors. In the PCR, 60 Vbeta and 13 Jbeta primers were used. Some clones are missing from TCRdb's copy, which holds only in-frame ones; the method was immunoSEQ multiplex PCR. The sample contains 130,000 or so clones, around 80% of which appear only once. This CDR3 has 14 residues. Trimming pared 8 bases from V and 2 bases from J, leaving 16 bases between. Looked up from germline, CDR1 is WNHNN and CDR2 is SYGVQD (reference sequence). The source is a man aged 40-50 years in good health and CMV-seronegative. This chain uses TRBV10-1 with TRBJ2-7; D is perhaps TRBD1 (6 bases). What was sequenced was PBMCs. CDR3 region: CASPEGVDPYEQYF. The CDR3 DNA sequence: TGCGCCAGCCCTGAGGGGGTGGACCCCTACGAGCAGTACTTC.